One and the same sample provided the 9 T cell receptor beta chains below, sequenced in a study of CD8+ T cells in alopecia areata (dated by TCRdb to the late 2010s). Libraries came from the immunoSEQ multiplex PCR assay. For TCR sequencing, RNA was extracted from every sample and reverse transcribed into cDNA to serve as template. Imported from immuneACCESS, the table was reduced by TCRdb to in-frame sequences with V and J called. These copies leave out some clones; in studies compared against another copy, an unresolved V gene accounts for under half, and the cause of the remainder is not known. This sample was tabulated with over 100,000 clones, among which there are no singletons. The ten largest clones add up to around 19% of the sample. The sample taken for sequencing was lesional skin. The source is a C3H/HeJ mouse with alopecia areata. With respect to MHC, this strain carries the haplotype H2-k.

Remarks on this clone: TCRdb gives a protein that differs at residue 13 from what the DNA encodes, so the protein here is translated from the DNA. Germline and genes: mouse. The read comes to an end 3 residues before the CDR3 does, leaving the germline J gene to fill in the end. The gene calls are TRBV13-3 and TRBJ1-6, with D possibly TRBD1 on 6 matching bases. TRBJ1-6 is sorted into the ORF group, with uncertain function. Trimming left V 4 bases short and J 0 bases short, with 11 bases between. The CDR3 covers 16 residues. Germline loops: CDR1 NNHDY, CDR2 SYVADS. CDR3 loop: CASSPGHNSYNSPLYF. The covered CDR3 bases are TGTGCCAGCAGTCCGGGACATAATTCCTATAATTCGCCC.

Comments on this clone: Genes here carry mouse names. The read finishes 4 residues shy of the CDR3 end, and the germline J gene is used to complete it. V gene TRBV19 combines with J gene TRBJ2-1; 12 bases fit TRBD1. Germline V gene sequence: CDR1 FNHDT, CDR2 SITEND (reference sequence). The CDR3 sequence is 15 residues long. After removal of 4 bases from V and 3 bases from J, the junction contained 2 bases not matched to a gene. The sequenced CDR3 bases are TGTGCCAGCAGTTCGGGACAGGGGGCCTATGCT. This gives the protein CASSSGQGAYA. The full CDR3 protein reads CASSSGQGAYAEQFF.

With regard to this clone: These gene names are mouse names. The read terminates 4 residues before the CDR3 end, so the remaining end is supplied by the germline J gene. This sequence joins TRBV13-3 and TRBJ2-5, with 10 bases that match TRBD2. This CDR3 region has 17 residues. With V trimmed by 0 bases and J by 0 bases, 4 bases remained unmatched. The V gene's germline CDR1 is NNHDY and CDR2 SYVADS. The sequenced CDR3 bases are TGTGCCAGCAGTGATGCAGGGACTGGGGTTAACCAAGAC. Its protein product is CASSDAGTGVNQD. The complete CDR3 sequence is CASSDAGTGVNQDTQYF.

This clone was observed a handful of times. Each gene name is a mouse one. CDR3 in amino acids: CASSERAEVFF. The CDR3 DNA, read in part, is TGTGCCAGCAGTGAGAGGGCA. The J gene is TRBJ1-1, the V gene TRBV13-3; no reliable D call. The missing CDR3 end, 4 residues past where the read stops, is filled in from the germline J gene. Per germline, CDR1 NNHDY and CDR2 SYVADS. The CDR3 extends over 11 amino acids.

Only a few counts were recorded for this clone. The genes and germline here are from mouse. With the read ending 4 residues before the CDR3 end, the germline J gene is used to fill in that end. The chain joins TRBV12-1 to TRBJ2-3; D is unclear. Germline CDR1 and CDR2: SGHSN and HYEKVE. V was trimmed by 0 bases and J by 1 base, leaving 13 bases between them. The CDR3 runs to 16 residues. CDR3 amino acids: CASSLDAGKGAETLYF. CDR3 DNA, as far as it was read: TGTGCCAGCTCTCTCGACGCAGGAAAGGGTGCAGAA.

This clone has a handful of counts. These gene names are mouse names. The part of the CDR3 DNA that was read is TGTGCCAGCAGTGGCCGGGACAGGATTCCCGAA. Translated: CASSGRDRIPE. The complete CDR3 reads CASSGRDRIPERLFF. This chain links TRBV13-3 with TRBJ1-4, with 8 positions matching TRBD1. Read coverage stops 4 residues before the CDR3 terminus; the germline J gene supplies the remainder. Looked up from germline, CDR1 is NNHDY and CDR2 is SYVADS. CDR3 size: 15 residues.

In its sample, this clone was seen many times. Each gene name is a mouse one. The observed sequence ends 4 residues before the CDR3 terminus, with the missing tail filled in from the germline J gene. V usage is TRBV13-3 and J usage is TRBJ2-1; 10 bases are a match to TRBD1. The germline CDR1 and CDR2 sequences are NNHDY and SYVADS. The CDR3 has 16 amino acids. Unmatched junction bases numbered 3, after V lost 0 bases and J lost 3 bases. CDR3 sequence reads: CASSDGQGAFYAEQFF. CDR3 bases read: TGTGCCAGCAGTGATGGACAGGGGGCATTCTATGCT.

This clone was found a few times. At residue 10, the translated DNA and the protein in TCRdb do not agree; the protein given here is derived from the DNA. The genes are named according to mouse. The read finishes 3 residues shy of the CDR3 end, and the germline J gene is used to complete it. V usage is TRBV31 and J usage is TRBJ1-6, with TRBD1 matching over 8 bases. TRBJ1-6 is given ORF status, its function remaining uncertain. V dropped 5 bases and J dropped 5; count of bases not matched to a gene: 2. The CDR3 length is 13 residues. Germline V gene sequence: CDR1 GKSSPN, CDR2 SITVG. Incomplete CDR3 DNA: TGTGCCTGGGCACAGGGGGATAATTCGCCC. This encodes CAWAQGDNSP. The full CDR3 protein is CAWAQGDNSPLYF.

This clone was seen a few times. Gene names and germline match the mouse. Read coverage stops 4 residues before the CDR3 terminus; the germline J gene supplies the remainder. The genes are TRBV13-3 and TRBJ2-7; 10 nucleotides align to TRBD1. The CDR3 has 14 residues. Per germline, CDR1 NNHDY and CDR2 SYVADS. V lost 7 bases to trimming and J lost 1 base; unmatched junction nucleotides: 5. The CDR3 loop reads CASERDRGSYEQYF. The CDR3 bases that were read are TGTGCCAGCGAAAGGGACAGGGGATCCTAT.